The entry below describes one TCR beta chain. Its specificity is not known. Sequenced by immunoSEQ multiplex PCR; TCRdb stores in-frame clones only, minus some. The sample shows approximately 140,000 clones, more than 85% of them seen only once. This record comes from a study of cytotoxic CD8 clonotypes in ibrutinib-treated CLL. Broader study findings: Baseline clonality, higher than in age-matched healthy donors, tracked circulating CD8+ T-cell counts.

The CDR3 extends over 18 amino acids. Trimming pared 1 base from V and 4 bases from J, leaving 20 bases between. Germline CDR1 and CDR2: SGHTA and FQGNSA. This receptor was obtained from a human donor with chronic lymphocytic leukemia. Material: PBMCs, obtained after 12 months of ibrutinib treatment. J is TRBJ2-1 and V is TRBV7-2, with unresolved D. This chain's CDR3 is CASSLVAASPTLYNEQFF. The CDR3 DNA reads TGTGCCAGCAGCTTAGTGGCGGCTAGTCCAACCCTATACAATGAGCAGTTCTTC.